This T cell receptor beta chain was sequenced in a study of CD8+CD57+ T cells in acquired aplastic anemia. Study background: Sorted CD4+ plus CD8+ cells gave DNA averaging around 3 ug. Approximately 10 million reads were obtained on average for healthy donor CD4+ cells.

Profiles of TCR beta VDJ and CDR3 were generated from a genomic DNA template. TCRdb recomputed calls from the reads with MiXCR, one row per CDR3 protein. The table includes tens of thousands of distinct CDR3 sequences, around 72% detected once. The V gene lost 1 base and the J gene lost 6 bases, with 7 bases spanning the gap. Per germline, CDR1 SGHTA and CDR2 FQGNSA. CDR3 size: 12 residues. The rearrangement uses TRBV7-2 and TRBJ2-7; D is undetermined. The sequencing sample was made of sorted CD4+, CD8+, or CD8+CD57+ T cells (not recorded which) from PBMCs. The sequence came from a human donor in good health, serving as a control. For the CDR3, the DNA is TGTGCCAGCAGCTTAGTATCGGGCGAGCAGTACTTC. This gives the protein CASSLVSGEQYF. Full variable domain (remainder filled in from reference TRBV7-2 and TRBJ2-7): GAGVSQSPSNKVTEKGKDVELRCDPISGHTALYWYRQSLGQGLEFLIYFQGNSAPDKSGLPSDRFSAERTGGSVSTLTIQRTQQEDSAVYLCASSLVSGEQYFGPGTRLTVT.